This TCR beta chain was sequenced in a study of T-cell memory formation after mild COVID-19. MiXCR, run by TCRdb on the 5' RACE reads, gives a single entry per CDR3 protein. The data hold roughly 250,000 distinct CDR3 sequences, with over 15% observed a single time. This CDR3 is 13 amino acids long. Germline CDR1 SGHVS, CDR2 FNYEAQ. V was clipped by 0 bases and J by 7 bases, with 10 bases between them. The specimen was PBMCs or a T cell subset sorted from them (not recorded which). The chain recombines TRBV7-6 with TRBJ2-7, with D uncertain. The sequence was collected from a man between 18 and 29 years old who had mild COVID-19 (a few samples of this study predate the infection). Cell type and time point are not known. The DNA of the CDR3 is TGTGCCAGCAGCTTAGCTGTGGATAGAGAGCAGTACGTC. Translated: CASSLAVDREQYV.